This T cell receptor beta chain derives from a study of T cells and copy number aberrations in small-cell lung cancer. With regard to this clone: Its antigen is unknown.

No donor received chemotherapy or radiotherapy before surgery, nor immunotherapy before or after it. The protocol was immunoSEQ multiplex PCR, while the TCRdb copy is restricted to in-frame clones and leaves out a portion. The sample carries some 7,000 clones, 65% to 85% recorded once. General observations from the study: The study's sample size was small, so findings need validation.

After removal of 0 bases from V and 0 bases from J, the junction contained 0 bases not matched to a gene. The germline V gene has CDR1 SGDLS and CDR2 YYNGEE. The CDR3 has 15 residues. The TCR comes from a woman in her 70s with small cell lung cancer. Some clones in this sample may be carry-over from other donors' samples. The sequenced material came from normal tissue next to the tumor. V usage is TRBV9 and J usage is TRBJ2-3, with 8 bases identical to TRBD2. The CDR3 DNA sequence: TGTGCCAGCAGCGTAGCTAGCGGGAGCACAGATACGCAGTATTTT. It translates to CASSVASGSTDTQYF.